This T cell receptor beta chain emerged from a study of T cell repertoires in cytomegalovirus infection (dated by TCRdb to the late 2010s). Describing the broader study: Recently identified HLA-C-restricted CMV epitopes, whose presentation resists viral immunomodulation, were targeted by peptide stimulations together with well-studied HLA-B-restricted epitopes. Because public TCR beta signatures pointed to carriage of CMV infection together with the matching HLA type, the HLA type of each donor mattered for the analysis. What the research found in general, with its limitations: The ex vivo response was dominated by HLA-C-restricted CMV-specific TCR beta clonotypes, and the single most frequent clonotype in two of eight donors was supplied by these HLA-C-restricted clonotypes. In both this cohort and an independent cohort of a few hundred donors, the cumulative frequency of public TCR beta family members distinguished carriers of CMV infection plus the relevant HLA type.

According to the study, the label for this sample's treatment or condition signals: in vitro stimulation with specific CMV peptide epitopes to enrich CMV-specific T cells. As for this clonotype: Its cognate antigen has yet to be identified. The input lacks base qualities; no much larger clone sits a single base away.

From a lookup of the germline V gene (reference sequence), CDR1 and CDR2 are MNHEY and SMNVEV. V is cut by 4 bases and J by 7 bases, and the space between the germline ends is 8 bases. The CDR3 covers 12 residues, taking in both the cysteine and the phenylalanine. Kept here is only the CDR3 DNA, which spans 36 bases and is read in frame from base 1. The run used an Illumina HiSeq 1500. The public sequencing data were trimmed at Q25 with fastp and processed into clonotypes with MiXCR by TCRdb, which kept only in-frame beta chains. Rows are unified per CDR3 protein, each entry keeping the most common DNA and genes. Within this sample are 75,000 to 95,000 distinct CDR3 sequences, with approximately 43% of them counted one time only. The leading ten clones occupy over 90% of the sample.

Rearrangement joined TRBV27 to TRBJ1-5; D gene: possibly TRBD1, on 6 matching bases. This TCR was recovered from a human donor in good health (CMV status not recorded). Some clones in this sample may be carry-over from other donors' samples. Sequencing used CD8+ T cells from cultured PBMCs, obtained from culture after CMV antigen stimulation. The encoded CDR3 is CASSSQGQPQHF. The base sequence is TGTGCCAGCAGTTCGCAGGGGCAGCCCCAGCATTTT.